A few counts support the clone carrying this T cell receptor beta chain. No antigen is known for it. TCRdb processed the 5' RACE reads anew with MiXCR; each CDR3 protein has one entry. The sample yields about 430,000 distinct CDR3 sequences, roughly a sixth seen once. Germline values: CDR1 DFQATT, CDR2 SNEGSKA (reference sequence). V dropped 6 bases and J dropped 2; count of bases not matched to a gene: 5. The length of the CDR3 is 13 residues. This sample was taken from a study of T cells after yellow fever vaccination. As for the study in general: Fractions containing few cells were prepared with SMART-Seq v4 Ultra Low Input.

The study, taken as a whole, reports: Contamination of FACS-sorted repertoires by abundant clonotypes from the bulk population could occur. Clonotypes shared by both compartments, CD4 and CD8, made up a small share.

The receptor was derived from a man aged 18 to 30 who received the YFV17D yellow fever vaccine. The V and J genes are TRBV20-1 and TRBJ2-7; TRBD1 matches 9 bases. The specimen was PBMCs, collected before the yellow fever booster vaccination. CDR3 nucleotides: TGCAGTGCAAACCGACAGGGGGCCTACGAGCAGTACGTC. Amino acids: CSANRQGAYEQYV.